One and the same sample provided the 7 T cell receptor beta chains below, sequenced in a study of cytomegalovirus exposure and HLA in healthy donors. PCR involved 60 Vbeta and 13 Jbeta primers. Libraries were prepared by immunoSEQ multiplex PCR; TCRdb keeps only in-frame clonotypes and omits some of them. The data show about 190,000 clones, with about four fifths seen just once and about 5% held by the top ten. Input material: PBMCs. The receptor set was obtained from a man aged 25 to 40 in good health and CMV-seropositive.

Here the CDR3 reads CASSLAAREQFF. In DNA, the CDR3 is TGTGCCAGCAGCTTAGCGGCTCGCGAGCAGTTCTTC. The chain has TRBV7-9 and TRBJ2-1, with D unclear. Trimming left V 0 bases short and J 10 bases short, with 7 bases between. The CDR3 is made up of 12 amino acids. CDR1 and CDR2 (germline): SEHNR, FQNEAQ (reference sequence).

There are a few counts of this clone. The chain couples TRBV2 to TRBJ1-5; D not resolved. Trimming took off 2 bases at V and 0 bases at J, with 11 bases between the two ends. Germline lookup yields CDR1 SNHLY and CDR2 FYNNEI. The CDR3 extends over 16 amino acids. The CDR3 spells CASSEWSDHSNQPQHF. DNA of the CDR3: TGTGCCAGCAGTGAATGGTCAGATCATAGCAATCAGCCCCAGCATTTT.

In this sample, this clone turned up a few times. J is TRBJ1-2 and V is TRBV28, with D perhaps TRBD1 (5 bases). Germline V gene sequence: CDR1 MDHEN, CDR2 SYDVKM. The CDR3 extends over 16 amino acids. V was trimmed by 5 bases and J by 1 base, leaving 17 bases between them. The CDR3 coding sequence is TGTGCCAGCAGTCTTGGGGGGGGAGAGAGTAACTATGGCTACACCTTC. This sequence encodes CASSLGGGESNYGYTF.

The CDR3 DNA reads as TGTGCCAGCAGCTCAAGCGGGGGGTACGAGCAGTACTTC. Its protein product is CASSSSGGYEQYF. The V gene is TRBV7-2, the J gene TRBJ2-7, with 9 bases matching TRBD2. From germline, CDR1 is SGHTA and CDR2 FQGNSA. The length of the CDR3 is 13 residues. Germline trimming cut 4 bases from V and 4 bases from J; bases unmatched to any gene: 2.

This chain uses TRBV7-9 with TRBJ2-7; TRBD2 matches 7 bases. J gave up 4 bases and V 3 bases, and 9 bases lay outside the gene matches. Per germline, CDR1 SEHNR and CDR2 FQNEAQ (reference sequence). The CDR3 extends over 15 amino acids. The CDR3 here is CASSFGLGGSYEQYF. The CDR3 region has the DNA TGTGCCAGCAGCTTTGGGCTGGGGGGGTCGTACGAGCAGTACTTC.

This clone was detected once. This chain links TRBV6-1 with TRBJ1-5; D is unresolved. This CDR3 has 15 residues. CDR1 and CDR2 from the germline V gene are MNHNS and SASEGT. V lost 2 bases to trimming and J lost 5 bases, with 13 bases between them. CDR3 in amino acids: CASSEWAGVYQPQHF. The DNA of the CDR3 is TGTGCCAGCAGTGAATGGGCAGGCGTATATCAGCCCCAGCATTTT.

As regards this clone: The germline gene is not matched at one end of the junction; a read error may be the cause. The J gene is TRBJ2-5, the V gene TRBV2; possible D gene TRBD2, 6 bases. Per the germline V gene, CDR1 is SNHLY and CDR2 is FYNNEI. This CDR3 is 12 amino acids long. CDR3 sequence: CASGLAQGTQYF. CDR3 DNA: TGTGCCAGCGGTCTAGCGCAAGGGACCCAGTACTTC.